Presented here are 27 T cell receptor beta chains from one specimen sequenced in a study of shared clonotypes between healthy human individuals. The data were produced by immunoSEQ multiplex PCR, yet TCRdb's version contains in-frame clones alone and is incomplete. The sample yields just over 2,000,000 clones, roughly 95% seen once. Specimen: naive CD4+ T cells sorted from blood. The subset here: CD45RA+ positively selected. These receptors were collected from a man aged 18 to 30 in good health.

The chain carries TRBV30 and TRBJ1-6; D gene uncertain. The germline gives CDR1 GTSNPN, CDR2 SVGIG (reference sequence). Between the trimmed V and J ends, which lost 3 bases and 4 bases, there was a span of 10 bases. The CDR3 contains 14 residues. The CDR3 spells CAWRKEVYNSPLHF. The CDR3, as DNA: TGTGCCTGGAGAAAGGAGGTTTATAATTCACCCCTCCACTTT.

The chain joins TRBV7-8 to TRBJ2-2, with no clear D. V was shortened by 1 base and J by 4 bases, with 10 bases between the two germline ends. The germline V gene encodes CDR1 SGHVS and CDR2 FQNEAQ. This CDR3 region has 15 residues. DNA of the CDR3: TGTGCCAGCAGCTTAGGAGCCCAAGCCACCGGGGAGCTGTTTTTT. Encoded protein: CASSLGAQATGELFF.

The chain joins TRBV18 to TRBJ1-1; D ambiguous. The V gene lost 7 bases and the J gene lost 0 bases, with 15 bases spanning the gap. The CDR3 is made up of 15 amino acids. The V gene's germline CDR1 is KGHSH and CDR2 LQKENI. DNA of the CDR3: TGTGCCAGCTTCACCAAGGGATCAGTGAACACTGAAGCTTTCTTT. Its protein is CASFTKGSVNTEAFF.

The V call is TRBV30, the J call TRBJ1-2; D gene unclear. The germline V gene encodes CDR1 GTSNPN and CDR2 SVGIG (reference sequence). This CDR3 has 13 amino acids. Trimming shortened V by 6 bases and J by 0 bases, and 11 bases separated the two germline ends. The CDR3 is CACEEPTNYGYTF. The CDR3 nucleotides read TGTGCCTGTGAGGAGCCCACTAACTATGGCTACACCTTC.

Details on this clone: Additional DNA sequences in this sample encode the identical CDR3. The chain couples TRBV7-9 to TRBJ2-5; D gene unclear. Trimming pared 0 bases from V and 5 bases from J, leaving 7 bases between. The CDR3 runs 13 residues. The germline gives CDR1 SEHNR, CDR2 FQNEAQ (reference sequence). Written as DNA, the CDR3 is TGTGCCAGCAGCTTAGCAGGTGGGGAGACCCAGTACTTC. Protein sequence: CASSLAGGETQYF.

CDR3 nucleotides: TGTGCCAGCTGCTCCACACCTCAAGGTGGAAACACCATATATTTT. It codes for CASCSTPQGGNTIYF. The chain links TRBV18 to TRBJ1-3; D uncertain. The germline V gene has CDR1 KGHSH and CDR2 LQKENI. Deletions cut 7 bases from V and 3 bases from J, with 16 bases between. The CDR3 contains 15 residues.

V usage is TRBV10-2 and J usage is TRBJ1-2; D gene unclear. Deletions cut 0 bases from V and 4 bases from J, with 9 bases between. CDR3 size: 14 residues. CDR1 WSHSY and CDR2 SAAADI come from the germline V gene. CDR3 sequence: CASSESIRFYGYTF. DNA of the CDR3: TGCGCCAGCAGTGAGTCGATACGGTTCTATGGCTACACCTTC.

This chain connects TRBV4-2 to TRBJ2-1; D is possibly TRBD1 (5 bases). Trimming took off 0 bases at V and 4 bases at J, with 7 bases between the two ends. This CDR3 spans 14 amino acids. Germline CDR1 LGHNA, CDR2 YNFKEQ. In nucleotides, the CDR3 is TGTGCCAGCAGCCAAGAAGGGGATTACAATGAGCAGTTCTTC. Its protein is CASSQEGDYNEQFF.

A single count supports this clone. The chain joins TRBV4-1 to TRBJ1-5; D call uncertain. The CDR3 length is 14 residues. CDR1 and CDR2 from the germline V gene are MGHRA and YSYEKL. Trimming removed 2 bases from V and 10 bases from J, with 15 bases in between. Here the CDR3 DNA reads TGCGCCAGCAGCCAAAGTTTCGCTGACCACCCCCAGCATTTT. Translating it yields CASSQSFADHPQHF.

This chain joins TRBV27 and TRBJ1-6; D gene unclear. The CDR3 is made up of 16 amino acids. Trimming took 4 bases from V and 5 from J, leaving 15 bases between them. Germline CDR1 is MNHEY and CDR2 is SMNVEV (reference sequence). The CDR3 loop is CASSSRRADNNSPLHF. The DNA for the CDR3 is TGTGCCAGCAGTTCCCGGCGGGCAGATAATAATTCACCCCTCCACTTT.

The chain is built from TRBV5-6 and TRBJ1-2; tentatively, D is TRBD1 (6 bases). Looked up from germline, CDR1 is SGHDT and CDR2 is YYEEEE. This CDR3 comprises 17 residues. Between the trimmed V and J ends, which lost 1 base and 2 bases, there was a span of 18 bases. The CDR3 sequence: CASSLKTRQVTNYGYTF. DNA of the CDR3: TGTGCCAGCAGCTTGAAAACTAGACAGGTCACCAACTATGGCTACACCTTC.

V usage is TRBV25-1 and J usage is TRBJ1-1, with a weak D call TRBD1 (5 bases). This CDR3 region has 14 residues. The V gene's germline CDR1 is MGHDK and CDR2 SYGVNS. The V and J ends lost 8 bases and 0 bases respectively, with 13 bases between them. CDR3 bases: TGTGCCAGCTCTATGGGGGTTTTGAACACTGAAGCTTTCTTT. It encodes CASSMGVLNTEAFF.

The V gene is TRBV27, the J gene TRBJ2-7; D assignment may be TRBD1 or TRBD2 (5 bases each). The CDR3 has 17 amino acids. Trimming removed 0 bases from V and 5 bases from J, with 20 bases in between. Germline V lookup: CDR1 MNHEY, CDR2 SMNVEV (reference sequence). CDR3 sequence reads: CASSLSGLDSQGDEQYF. CDR3 DNA: TGTGCCAGCAGTTTATCGGGGCTGGACTCCCAAGGGGACGAGCAGTACTTC.

The chain links TRBV4-2 to TRBJ1-6, with TRBD1 as a possible D gene (5 bases). Trimming removed 4 bases at V and 4 bases at J, with 14 bases between. The CDR3 spans 16 residues. CDR1 LGHNA and CDR2 YNFKEQ come from the germline V gene. In DNA form, the CDR3 reads TGTGCCAGCAGCCCGAGCCGGGGGTCGTATAATTCACCCCTCCACTTT. Residues: CASSPSRGSYNSPLHF.

This chain's CDR3 is CAISEHGTSSGNTIYF. The CDR3, as DNA: TGTGCCATCAGTGAGCACGGGACAAGCTCTGGAAACACCATATATTTT. The chain joins TRBV10-3 to TRBJ1-3; perhaps TRBD1 as D (6 bases). This CDR3 is built from 16 residues. The germline CDR1 and CDR2 sequences are ENHRY and SYGVKD. V was pared by 2 bases and J by 0 bases, with 11 bases between.

This clone was seen just once. The rearrangement joins TRBV2 to TRBJ1-2; no reliable D call. Trimming took off 6 bases at V and 6 bases at J, with 11 bases between the two ends. This CDR3 comprises 12 residues. Germline V gives CDR1 SNHLY, CDR2 FYNNEI. The CDR3 spells CASRESGDGYTF. CDR3 nucleotides: TGTGCCAGCAGAGAGTCTGGGGATGGCTACACCTTC.

As for this clone: This specimen includes other DNA sequences encoding the same CDR3. The chain has TRBV18 and TRBJ2-3; the D is unclear. Germline V gene sequence: CDR1 KGHSH, CDR2 LQKENI. This CDR3 has 13 residues. V was pared by 0 bases and J by 5 bases, with 6 bases between. As DNA, the CDR3 is TGTGCCAGCTCACCACCGGGCGGAGATACGCAGTATTTT. Its translation: CASSPPGGDTQYF.

Here the CDR3 DNA reads TGTGCCAGCAGTTTAGGCAACAGGGTTTATGCCACCGGGGAGCTGTTTTTT. Translating it yields CASSLGNRVYATGELFF. This chain connects TRBV27 to TRBJ2-2; D is possibly TRBD1 (6 bases). V lost 2 bases and J 4 bases, leaving 17 bases between the germline ends. This CDR3 has 17 amino acids. The germline gives CDR1 MNHEY, CDR2 SMNVEV (reference sequence).

The chain is built from TRBV2 and TRBJ2-3, with 12 bases lining up with TRBD1. The ends lost 7 bases at V and 8 bases at J; junction bases unmatched: 4. Germline V gene lookup returns CDR1 SNHLY and CDR2 FYNNEI. The CDR3 totals 13 residues. The DNA for the CDR3 is TGTGCCAGCACCGGGACAGGGGGCGGTACGCAGTATTTT. Its translation is CASTGTGGGTQYF.

J is TRBJ1-4 and V is TRBV10-2; a weak D match, TRBD1 (5 bases). Trimming stripped 3 bases from V and 1 base from J, with 21 bases between. CDR1 is WSHSY and CDR2 is SAAADI in the germline V gene. CDR3 length: 19 residues. CDR3 bases: TGCGCCAGCAGTGACGACAGTTTCGCCGGCAAGGGAACTAATGAAAAACTGTTTTTT. Translation gives CASSDDSFAGKGTNEKLFF.

The chain combines TRBV6-6 with TRBJ1-5, with D perhaps matching TRBD1 (6 bases). Germline V gene data show CDR1 as MNHNY and CDR2 as SVGAGI (reference sequence). CDR3 length equals 15 residues. The V and J ends lost 5 bases and 2 bases respectively, with 13 bases between them. The CDR3 nucleotides are TGTGCCAGCAGTCCCCAGGGGCCCCGCAATCAGCCCCAGCATTTT. Protein product: CASSPQGPRNQPQHF.

The chain uses TRBV5-4 and TRBJ2-2, with D hard to call. V was shortened by 0 bases and J by 1 base, with 7 bases between the two germline ends. This CDR3 is 15 amino acids long. Per germline, CDR1 SGHNT and CDR2 YYREEE (reference sequence). The CDR3 is CASSLGNKNTGELFF. The CDR3 DNA is TGTGCCAGCAGCTTGGGTAACAAGAACACCGGGGAGCTGTTTTTT. Based on the CDR3 plus reference TRBV5-4 and TRBJ2-2, the full variable domain is ETGVTQSPTHLIKTRGQQVTLRCSSQSGHNTVSWYQQALGQGPQFIFQYYREEENGRGNFPPRFSGLQFPNYSSELNVNALELDDSALYLCASSLGNKNTGELFFGEGSRLTVL.

This clone was observed a handful of times. This chain uses TRBV2 with TRBJ1-5; no firm D call. This CDR3 is built from 15 residues. V was cut by 1 base and J by 2 bases, with 9 bases left in between. Germline values: CDR1 SNHLY, CDR2 FYNNEI. DNA of the CDR3: TGTGCCAGCAGTGAAGATGGAGGCGGCAATCAGCCCCAGCATTTT. It encodes CASSEDGGGNQPQHF. Filled out from reference TRBV2 and TRBJ1-5, the complete variable domain reads EPEVTQTPSHQVTQMGQEVILRCVPISNHLYFYWYRQILGQKVEFLVSFYNNEISEKSEIFDDQFSVERPDGSNFTLKIRSTKLEDSAMYFCASSEDGGGNQPQHFGDGTRLSIL.

The rearrangement joins TRBV7-9 to TRBJ2-7, with unresolved D. V gave up 1 base and J gave up 2 bases, with 15 bases separating them. Germline V gives CDR1 SEHNR, CDR2 FQNEAQ (reference sequence). The CDR3 has 16 residues. The CDR3 DNA reads TGTGCCAGCAGCTTAGAGGCCGGAGTTGCCACCTACGAGCAGTACTTC. Translated: CASSLEAGVATYEQYF.

V and J are TRBV5-6 and TRBJ2-3; perhaps TRBD2 as D (6 bases). Germline V gene sequence: CDR1 SGHDT, CDR2 YYEEEE. V was pared by 5 bases and J by 1 base, with 20 bases between. The CDR3 covers 17 residues. The CDR3 nucleotides read TGTGCCAGCAGTCCCCGCGGGGCTAGCTTACGCACAGATACGCAGTATTTT. Its protein product is CASSPRGASLRTDTQYF. Full variable domain (rest looked up from reference TRBV5-6 and TRBJ2-3): DAGVTQSPTHLIKTRGQQVTLRCSPKSGHDTVSWYQQALGQGPQFIFQYYEEEERQRGNFPDRFSGHQFPNYSSELNVNALLLGDSALYLCASSPRGASLRTDTQYFGPGTRLTVL.

The chain carries TRBV4-1 and TRBJ2-7; D not certain. Per the germline V gene, CDR1 is MGHRA and CDR2 is YSYEKL. The CDR3 runs to 15 residues. V was trimmed by 1 base and J by 3 bases, leaving 13 bases between them. The CDR3 is CASSQVGDKVYEQYF. The DNA of the CDR3 is TGCGCCAGCAGCCAAGTCGGAGATAAAGTCTACGAGCAGTACTTC.

Regarding this clone: Other nucleotide sequences from this sample produce the same CDR3. The V and J genes are TRBV9 and TRBJ2-2; no clear D. The CDR3 contains 13 residues. Trimming pared 5 bases from V and 2 bases from J, leaving 7 bases between. CDR1 and CDR2 from the germline V gene are SGDLS and YYNGEE. CDR3 DNA: TGTGCCAGCAGTCGGGCCAACACCGGGGAGCTGTTTTTT. This codes for CASSRANTGELFF.